This T cell receptor (beta chain) is drawn from a study of sequential checkpoint blockade in melanoma (dated by TCRdb to the late 2010s). General notes on the study: In a 1:1 randomization, patients received either first-line nivolumab then ipilimumab (arm A) or ipilimumab then nivolumab (arm B). Maintenance nivolumab was given following each of the two trial sequences. DNA from about 100 melanoma tumor samples collected before treatment underwent TCRbeta immunosequencing. Over 20 patients had matched tumor biopsies taken before treatment and at week 13, after single-agent nivolumab (arm A) or ipilimumab (arm B). The same lesion was the source of roughly 80% of the matched pre- and post-treatment tumor biopsy pairs. General study outcomes and caveats: In the nivolumab-first arm (arm A), pretreatment tumor TIL clonality was associated with response (P = .04). Tumor T-cell fraction and clonality were found to correlate with PD-L1 staining and CD8+ T-cell counts but not with mutational load. The model for predicting response that combines TCR metrics with mutation burden needs to be validated in larger, independent patient cohorts. Achieving clinical benefit was about 30 times more likely for patients whose tumor T-cell fraction and clonality increased by week 13. Within-arm analyses of tumor T-cell fraction were limited by small sample sizes and reduced statistical power.

CDR1 and CDR2 (SGHNT, YENEEA) derive from the germline V gene. From cysteine to phenylalanine, the CDR3 is 16 amino acids long. Only CDR3 DNA remains: 48 bases, in frame from the first base. V is cut by 6 bases and J by 0 bases, and the space between the germline ends is 16 bases. This clone appeared a few times. Its antigen remains unidentified. The sample holds no much larger clone one base away, and base qualities are not on file. In the paper's terms, the treatment or condition label means: randomized to nivolumab then ipilimumab (arm A) or the reverse (arm B). None of the patients in the trial had previously been given DNA-damaging chemotherapy. Samples came from patients with melanoma in CheckMate 064, a randomized, open-label phase II trial of sequential checkpoint blockade. Tumor TCR sequencing used genomic DNA from formalin-fixed paraffin-embedded (FFPE) tissue samples. TCRbeta CDR3 regions were immunosequenced from genomic DNA with the immunoSEQ Assay. Before high-throughput sequencing, the genomic DNA was amplified using bias-controlled multiplex PCR. As for the authors' bioinformatics: To quantify the absolute abundance of each unique TCRbeta CDR3 region, the sequences were collapsed and filtered. Clonality was defined as 1 minus Pielou's evenness and was calculated using productive rearrangements only. Tumor T-cell fraction was calculated by normalizing TCRbeta template counts to the amount of usable DNA, which was estimated from several housekeeping genes. A previously published method was used to identify clones whose frequencies were significantly greater in on-treatment samples than in baseline samples. Not all clones reach the TCRdb copy of this immuneACCESS table, which keeps in-frame sequences only. Checked studies attribute under half of the gap to unresolved V genes and leave the rest unexplained. V and J calls and clone size are given by that table; D and trimming were obtained from the DNA. The sample table lists approximately 6,300 clones, roughly 25% of them with a count of one. The ten largest clones represent 9% to 10% of the sample.

The TCR was taken from a human donor with melanoma. The sequence is built from TRBV11-3 and TRBJ2-3, with the D gene not clear enough to name. The input for sequencing was tumor tissue (inferred from file names), taken from a patient given nivolumab and ipilimumab in sequence. This receptor carries the CDR3 CASSPSGPVSTDTQYF. Here is the DNA: TGTGCCAGCAGTCCGTCCGGGCCCGTAAGCACAGATACGCAGTATTTT.